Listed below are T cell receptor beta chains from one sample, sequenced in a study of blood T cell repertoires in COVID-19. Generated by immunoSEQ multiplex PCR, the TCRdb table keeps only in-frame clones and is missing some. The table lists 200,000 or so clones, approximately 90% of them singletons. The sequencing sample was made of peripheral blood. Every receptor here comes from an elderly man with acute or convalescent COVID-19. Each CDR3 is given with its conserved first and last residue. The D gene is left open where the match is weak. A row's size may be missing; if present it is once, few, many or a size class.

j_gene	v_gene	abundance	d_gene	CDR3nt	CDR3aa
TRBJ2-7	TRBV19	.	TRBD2	TGTGCCAGTAGCGAAAGGACTAGCGGGAGGAACGAGCAGTACTTC	CASSERTSGRNEQYF
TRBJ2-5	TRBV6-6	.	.	TGTGCCAGCAGTACATCGGAGACCCAGTACTTC	CASSTSETQYF
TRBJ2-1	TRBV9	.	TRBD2	TGTGCCAGCAGCGTCCGGACTAGCGGGAGGACGTCCTACAATGAGCAGTTCTTC	CASSVRTSGRTSYNEQFF
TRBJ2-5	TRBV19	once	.	TGTGCCAGTACTAGAGGGCAGCAAGAGACCCAGTACTTC	CASTRGQQETQYF
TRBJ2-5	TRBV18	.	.	TGTGCCAGCTCACCAAATGAAGGGGCCGATCAAGAGACCCAGTACTTC	CASSPNEGADQETQYF
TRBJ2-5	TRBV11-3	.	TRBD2	TGTGCCAGCAGCTTAGCAGCGGGAGGGGGGGAGACCCAGTACTTC	CASSLAAGGGETQYF
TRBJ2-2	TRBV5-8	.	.	TGTGCCAGCAGCTCCCTAAGGGGCGCGAACACCGGGGAGCTGTTTTTT	CASSSLRGANTGELFF
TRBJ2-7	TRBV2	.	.	TGTGCCAGAGAACAGTTCCCCATCTCCTACGAGCAGTACTTC	CAREQFPISYEQYF
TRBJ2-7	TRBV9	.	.	TGTGCCAGCAACGACGGAGGCCCTCGGGAGCAGTACTTC	CASNDGGPREQYF
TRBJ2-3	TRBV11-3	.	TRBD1	TGTGCCAGCAGCGGGGCTCCGGGACAGGGCATAACAGATACGCAGTATTTT	CASSGAPGQGITDTQYF
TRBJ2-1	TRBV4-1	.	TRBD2	TGCGCCAGCAGCCGGGGAGGGGCTAGCGGGGGCCGTCCGAATGAGCAGTTCTTC	CASSRGGASGGRPNEQFF
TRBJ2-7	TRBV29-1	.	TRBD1	TGCAGCGTTGGGGACAGCGGATACGAGCAGTACTTC	CSVGDSGYEQYF
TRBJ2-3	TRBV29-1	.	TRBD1	TGCAGCGTTGTCTCTAAGGGACAGAGCACAGATACGCAGTATTTT	CSVVSKGQSTDTQYF
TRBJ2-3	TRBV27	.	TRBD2	TGTGCCAGCGGGGGGGTGGATGATAGCACAGATACGCAGTATTTT	CASGGVDDSTDTQYF
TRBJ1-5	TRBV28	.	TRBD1	TGTGCCAGTGCTCCGGGACAGCACAATCAGCCCCAGCATTTT	CASAPGQHNQPQHF
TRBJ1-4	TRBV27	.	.	TGTGCCAGCAGTAGACGGGAGAATGAAAAACTGTTTTTT	CASSRRENEKLFF
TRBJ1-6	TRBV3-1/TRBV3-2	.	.	TGTGCCAGCAGCCAAGATAGGGCCAGGGGTTCACCCCTCCACTTT	CASSQDRARGSPLHF
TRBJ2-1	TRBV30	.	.	TGTGCCTGGAGTGTTAGCGGTACCTACAATGAGCAGTTCTTC	CAWSVSGTYNEQFF
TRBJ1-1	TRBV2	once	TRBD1	TGTGCCAGCGGGGACAGGGGGTCAACTGAAGCTTTCTTT	CASGDRGSTEAFF
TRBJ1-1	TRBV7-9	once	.	TGTGCCAGCAGCCTCGGACAGATGAACACTGAAGCTTTCTTT	CASSLGQMNTEAFF
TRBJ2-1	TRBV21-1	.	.	TGTGCCAGCAGCACGGATGAGCAGTTCTTC	CASSTDEQFF
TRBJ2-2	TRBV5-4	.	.	TGTGCCAGCAGCGCCACTAGTTTGGGGGAGCTGTTTTTT	CASSATSLGELFF
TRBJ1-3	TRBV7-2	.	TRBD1	TGTGCCAGCAGCTTAGGCGTCAGGGGGACTGGAAACACCATATATTTT	CASSLGVRGTGNTIYF
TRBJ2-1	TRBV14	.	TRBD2	TGTGCCAGCAGCCAAGATGGAGCGGGAGGGCCTGACAATGAGCAGTTCTTC	CASSQDGAGGPDNEQFF
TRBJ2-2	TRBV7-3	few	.	TGTGCCAGCAGCTCCTATAACAGGGTAGACACCGGGGAGCTGTTTTTT	CASSSYNRVDTGELFF
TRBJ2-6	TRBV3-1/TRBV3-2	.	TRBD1	TGTGCCAGCAGCCAAGGGCCGATAACAGGGGGCGCCCTTGGCTCTGGGGCCAACGTCCTGACTTTC	CASSQGPITGGALGSGANVLTF
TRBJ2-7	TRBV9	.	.	TGTGCCAGCAGCTCCACCCCCGGGGGGCGCACCGAGCAGTACTTC	CASSSTPGGRTEQYF
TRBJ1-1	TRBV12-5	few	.	TGTGCTAGTGGTTTGGTACCTGGCAGGACTGAAGCTTTCTTT	CASGLVPGRTEAFF
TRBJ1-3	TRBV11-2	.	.	TGTGCCAGCAGCGAACTTAGGAGTCCTGGAAACACCATATATTTT	CASSELRSPGNTIYF